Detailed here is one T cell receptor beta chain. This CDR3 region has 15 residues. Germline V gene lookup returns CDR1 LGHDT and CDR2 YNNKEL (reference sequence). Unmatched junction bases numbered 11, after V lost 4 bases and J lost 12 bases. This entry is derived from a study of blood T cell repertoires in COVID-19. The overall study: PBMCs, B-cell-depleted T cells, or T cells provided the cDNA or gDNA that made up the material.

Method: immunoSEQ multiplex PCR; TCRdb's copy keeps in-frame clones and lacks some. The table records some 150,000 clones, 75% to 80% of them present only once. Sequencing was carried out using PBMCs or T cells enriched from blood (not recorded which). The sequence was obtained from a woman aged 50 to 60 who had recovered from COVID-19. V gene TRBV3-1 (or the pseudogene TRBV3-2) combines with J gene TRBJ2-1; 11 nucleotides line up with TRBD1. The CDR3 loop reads CASSPRTGGVTAQFF. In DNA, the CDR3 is TGTGCCAGCAGCCCTCGGACAGGGGGCGTTACAGCGCAGTTCTTC.